The 8 T cell receptor beta chains below were found in one sample sequenced in a study of T cells expressing NK-cell markers. TCRdb re-analyzed the 5' RACE reads; it lists each CDR3 protein once, without DNA. The sample holds about 180,000 distinct CDR3 sequences. Sample: blood T cells: a sorted CD56 or NKG2C T cell subset, CD4+ or CD8+ T cells, or bulk PBMC T cells (not recorded which). Receptors originate from a woman between 18 and 75 years old in good health.

The chain has TRBV24-1 and TRBJ2-7; the TCRdb call, TRBD1, lacks DNA for checking. Germline loops: CDR1 KGHDR, CDR2 SFDVKD. This CDR3 has 12 residues. CDR3 sequence: CATSAGQREQYF.

This chain links TRBV7-9 with TRBJ2-1; absent DNA, TCRdb's TRBD2 call cannot be checked. In germline, CDR1 is SEHNR, CDR2 FQNEAQ (reference sequence). The CDR3 totals 15 residues. The CDR3 loop reads CASSLELAGDNEQFF. Full variable domain (missing parts from reference TRBV7-9 and TRBJ2-1): DTGVSQNPRHKITKRGQNVTFRCDPISEHNRLYWYRQTLGQGPEFLTYFQNEAQLEKSRLLSDRFSAERPKGSFSTLEIQRTEQGDSAMYLCASSLELAGDNEQFFGPGTRLTVL.

This rearrangement joins TRBV29-1 to TRBJ2-5; TCRdb calls TRBD1, which cannot be checked without DNA. Germline CDR1 is SQVTM and CDR2 is ANQGSEA. This CDR3 is built from 13 residues. The chain's CDR3 is CSVEGTVQETQYF.

The gene calls are TRBV5-1 and TRBJ2-7; the TCRdb call, TRBD1, lacks DNA for checking. Germline CDR1 SGHRS, CDR2 YFSETQ. The CDR3 spans 14 residues. CDR3 loop: CASSSDPDGYEQYF.

The chain combines TRBV10-3 with TRBJ1-6; with no DNA, the TCRdb D assignment of TRBD1 cannot be verified. The CDR3 extends over 14 amino acids. Germline lookup yields CDR1 ENHRY and CDR2 SYGVKD. This CDR3 reads CAISPRAQNSPLHF.

The rearrangement joins TRBV5-6 to TRBJ2-7. The CDR3 totals 14 residues. The germline V gene encodes CDR1 SGHDT and CDR2 YYEEEE. The chain's CDR3 is CASSIDNRFYEQYF.

V is TRBV25-1 and J is TRBJ2-5; TCRdb names TRBD1, which stays unverified in the absence of DNA. The CDR3 contains 13 residues. Germline lookup yields CDR1 MGHDK and CDR2 SYGVNS. The CDR3 sequence is CASKTANQETQYF.

V and J are TRBV7-3 and TRBJ2-1; TCRdb indicates TRBD2, and absent DNA this call remains unverified. The CDR3 is 16 amino acids. The germline CDR1 and CDR2 sequences are SGHTA and FQGTGA. The CDR3 sequence: CASSLMGSGSSGEQFF.